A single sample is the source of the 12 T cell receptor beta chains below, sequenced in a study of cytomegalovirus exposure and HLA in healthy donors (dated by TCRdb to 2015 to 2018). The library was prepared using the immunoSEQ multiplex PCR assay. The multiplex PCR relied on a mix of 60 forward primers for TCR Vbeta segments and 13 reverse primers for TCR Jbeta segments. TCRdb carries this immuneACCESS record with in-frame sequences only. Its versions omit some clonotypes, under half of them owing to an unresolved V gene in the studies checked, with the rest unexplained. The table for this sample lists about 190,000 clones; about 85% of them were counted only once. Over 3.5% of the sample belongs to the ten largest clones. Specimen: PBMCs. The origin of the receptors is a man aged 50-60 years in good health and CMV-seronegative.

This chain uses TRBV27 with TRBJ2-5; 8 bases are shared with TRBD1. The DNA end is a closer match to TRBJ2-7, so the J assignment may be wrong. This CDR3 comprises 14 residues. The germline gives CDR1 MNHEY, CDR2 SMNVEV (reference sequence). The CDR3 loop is CASSYGTGSYEQYF. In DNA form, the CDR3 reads TGTGCCAGCAGTTACGGGACAGGATCCTACGAGCAGTACTTC.

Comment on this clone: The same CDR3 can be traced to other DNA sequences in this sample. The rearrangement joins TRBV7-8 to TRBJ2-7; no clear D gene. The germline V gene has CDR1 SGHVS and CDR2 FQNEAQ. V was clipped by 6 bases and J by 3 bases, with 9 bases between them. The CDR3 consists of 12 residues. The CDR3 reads CASSSSSYEQYF. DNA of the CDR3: TGTGCCAGCAGTAGTTCTAGCTACGAGCAGTACTTC.

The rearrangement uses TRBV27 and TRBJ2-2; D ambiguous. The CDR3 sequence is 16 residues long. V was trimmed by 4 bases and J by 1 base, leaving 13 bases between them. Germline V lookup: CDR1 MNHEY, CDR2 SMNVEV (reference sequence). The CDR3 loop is CASSYLRRQNTGELFF. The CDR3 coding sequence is TGTGCCAGCAGTTACTTAAGGCGGCAGAACACCGGGGAGCTGTTTTTT.

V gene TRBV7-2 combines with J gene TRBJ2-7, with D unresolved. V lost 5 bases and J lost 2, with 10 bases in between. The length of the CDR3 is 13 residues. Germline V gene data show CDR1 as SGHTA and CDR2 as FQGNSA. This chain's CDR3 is CASSPLRAYEQYF. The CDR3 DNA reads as TGTGCCAGCAGCCCCTTAAGAGCCTACGAGCAGTACTTC.

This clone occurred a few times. The CDR3 loop is CASSRLDRVGSPLHF. Written as DNA, the CDR3 is TGTGCCAGCAGCCGCCTGGACAGGGTGGGTTCACCCCTCCACTTT. The chain recombines TRBV6-5 with TRBJ1-6, with 8 positions matching TRBD1. J was trimmed by 9 bases and V by 6 bases; bases with no gene match: 10. Germline V gives CDR1 MNHEY, CDR2 SVGAGI. The CDR3 runs to 15 residues.

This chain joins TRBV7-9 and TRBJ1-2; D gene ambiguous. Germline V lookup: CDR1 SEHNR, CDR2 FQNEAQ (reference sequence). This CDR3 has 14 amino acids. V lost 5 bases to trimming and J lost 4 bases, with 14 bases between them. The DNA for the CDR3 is TGTGCCAGCAGCCCAGGTTCGGGGTCCTATGGCTACACCTTC. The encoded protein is CASSPGSGSYGYTF.

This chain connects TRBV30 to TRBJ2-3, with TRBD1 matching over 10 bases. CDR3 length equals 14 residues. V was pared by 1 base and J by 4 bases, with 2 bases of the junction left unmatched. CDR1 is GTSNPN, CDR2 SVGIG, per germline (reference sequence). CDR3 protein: CAWSGDRGPDTQYF. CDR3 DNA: TGTGCCTGGAGTGGTGACAGGGGGCCAGATACGCAGTATTTT.

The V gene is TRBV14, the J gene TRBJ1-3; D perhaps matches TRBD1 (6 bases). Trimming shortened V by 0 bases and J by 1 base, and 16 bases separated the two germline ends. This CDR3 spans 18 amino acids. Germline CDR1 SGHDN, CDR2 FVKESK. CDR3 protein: CASSQEGMGHASGNTIYF. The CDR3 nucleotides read TGTGCCAGCAGCCAAGAAGGCATGGGACACGCATCTGGAAACACCATATATTTT.

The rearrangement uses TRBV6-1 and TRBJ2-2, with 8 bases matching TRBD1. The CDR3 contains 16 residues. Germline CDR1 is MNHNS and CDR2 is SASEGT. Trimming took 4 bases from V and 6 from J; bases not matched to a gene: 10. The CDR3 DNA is TGTGCCAGCAGTGTTAAGAGACAGGGGTTCTCCGGGGAGCTGTTTTTT. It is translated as CASSVKRQGFSGELFF.

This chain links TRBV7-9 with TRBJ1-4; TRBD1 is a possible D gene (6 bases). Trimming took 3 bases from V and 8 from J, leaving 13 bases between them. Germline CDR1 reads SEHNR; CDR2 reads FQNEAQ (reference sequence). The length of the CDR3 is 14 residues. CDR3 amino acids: CASSLNRENEKLFF. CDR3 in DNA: TGTGCCAGCAGCTTGAACAGGGAGAACGAAAAACTGTTTTTT.

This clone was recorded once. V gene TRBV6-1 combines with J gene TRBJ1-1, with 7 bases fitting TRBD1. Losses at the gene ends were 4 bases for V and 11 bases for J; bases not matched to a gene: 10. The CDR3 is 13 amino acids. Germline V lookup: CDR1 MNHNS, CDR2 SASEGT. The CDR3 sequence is CASSGIDRAVAFF. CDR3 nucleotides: TGTGCCAGCAGTGGCATTGACAGGGCTGTCGCTTTCTTT.

The CDR3 loop reads CASSYGGFNSPLHF. The CDR3 DNA reads as TGTGCCAGCAGTTATGGGGGCTTTAATTCACCCCTCCACTTT. The chain employs TRBV27 and TRBJ1-6; tentative D call: TRBD1 (6 bases). This CDR3 is 14 amino acids long. Germline loops: CDR1 MNHEY, CDR2 SMNVEV (reference sequence). The germline V and J ends were trimmed by 4 bases and 6 bases, with 10 bases remaining between them.